This T cell receptor beta chain comes out of a study of identical twins. TCRdb re-called the 5' RACE reads through MiXCR, storing one row per CDR3 protein. The sample shows fewer than 650,000 distinct CDR3 sequences, 7% to 7.5% of them seen only once. Whole-study findings and limits: Partial confounding of zero-insertion analyses by invariant MAIT and iNKT cells was possible. Conclusions relied on cross-sectional statistical analysis, not following the same donors.

The CDR3 runs to 14 residues. Germline values: CDR1 SGHTA, CDR2 FQGNSA. Trimming took 1 base from V and 7 from J; bases not matched to a gene: 6. About this clonotype itself: Its matching antigen is unknown.

These records were also assigned to another study, of yellow fever vaccine responses in identical twins.

The rearrangement uses TRBV7-2 and TRBJ1-1, with 7 bases fitting TRBD1. This clonotype was sampled from a woman younger than 35 in good health. The sequenced sample consisted of PBMCs. CDR3 bases: TGTGCCAGCAGCTTAGGCCACAGGGGAGGTGAAGCTTTCTTT. It codes for CASSLGHRGGEAFF.